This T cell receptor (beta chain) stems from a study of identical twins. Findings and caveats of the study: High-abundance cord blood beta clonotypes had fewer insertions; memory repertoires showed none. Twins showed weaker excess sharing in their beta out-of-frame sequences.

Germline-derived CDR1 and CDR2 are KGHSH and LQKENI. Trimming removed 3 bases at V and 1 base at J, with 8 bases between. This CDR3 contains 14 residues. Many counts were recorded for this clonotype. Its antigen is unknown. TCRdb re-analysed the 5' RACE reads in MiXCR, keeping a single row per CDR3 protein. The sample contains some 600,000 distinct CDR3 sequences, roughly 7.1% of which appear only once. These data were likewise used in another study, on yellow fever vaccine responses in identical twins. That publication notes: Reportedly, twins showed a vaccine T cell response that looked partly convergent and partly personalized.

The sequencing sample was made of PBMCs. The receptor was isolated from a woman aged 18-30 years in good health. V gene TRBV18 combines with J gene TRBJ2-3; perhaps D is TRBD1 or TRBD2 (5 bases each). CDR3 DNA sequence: TGTGCCAGCTCACCGGGGGTAGGCACAGATACGCAGTATTTT. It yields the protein CASSPGVGTDTQYF.